This T cell receptor beta chain came from a study of cytomegalovirus exposure and HLA in healthy donors. General study points: A later analysis found first-cohort TCR clusters tended to co-occur in the 90 to 150 validation repertoires. Reported performance of the classifier showed diagnosis of cytomegalovirus status with high specificity and sensitivity.

Sequencing was performed with immunoSEQ multiplex PCR; in TCRdb, only in-frame clones are kept and a portion is missing. The table records under 300,000 clones, approximately 86% of them present only once. Concerning this clone itself: What it recognizes is unknown.

Donors came from a validation cohort of over a hundred subjects, distinct from the first 666-subject cohort. The V gene lost 0 bases and the J gene lost 1 base, with 11 bases spanning the gap. This CDR3 region has 16 residues. Per the germline V gene, CDR1 is LGHNA and CDR2 is YSLEER. J is TRBJ2-3 and V is TRBV4-3; a weak D match, TRBD1 (6 bases). This sequence originates from a woman under 30 in good health and CMV-seronegative. The specimen sequenced was PBMCs. The CDR3 spells CASSQEHRVGTDTQYF. CDR3 DNA: TGCGCCAGCAGCCAAGAGCACAGGGTGGGCACAGATACGCAGTATTTT.